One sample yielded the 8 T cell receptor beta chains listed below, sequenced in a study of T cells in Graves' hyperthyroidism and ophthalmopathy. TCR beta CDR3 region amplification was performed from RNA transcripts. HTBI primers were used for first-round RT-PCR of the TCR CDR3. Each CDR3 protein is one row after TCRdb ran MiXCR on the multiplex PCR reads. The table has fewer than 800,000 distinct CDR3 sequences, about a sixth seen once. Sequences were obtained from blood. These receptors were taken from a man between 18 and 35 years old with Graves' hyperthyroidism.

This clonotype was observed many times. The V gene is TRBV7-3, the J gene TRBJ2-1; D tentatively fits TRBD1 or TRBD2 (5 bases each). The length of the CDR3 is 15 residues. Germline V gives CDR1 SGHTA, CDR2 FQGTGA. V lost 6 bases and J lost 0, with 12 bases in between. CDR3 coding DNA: TGTGCCAGCAGTCCGGGACGACCCTCCTACAATGAGCAGTTCTTC. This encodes CASSPGRPSYNEQFF.

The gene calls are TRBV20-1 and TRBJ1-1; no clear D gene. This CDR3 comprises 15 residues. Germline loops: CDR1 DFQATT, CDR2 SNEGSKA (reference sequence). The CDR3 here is CSGPRTGGRHTEAFF. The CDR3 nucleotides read TGCAGCGGCCCTCGGACCGGAGGTAGGCACACTGAAGCTTTCTTT.

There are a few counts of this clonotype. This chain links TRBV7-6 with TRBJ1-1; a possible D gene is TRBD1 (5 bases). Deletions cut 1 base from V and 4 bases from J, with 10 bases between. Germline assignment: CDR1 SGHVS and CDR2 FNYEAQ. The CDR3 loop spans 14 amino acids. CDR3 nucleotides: TGTGCCAGCAGCTTAGGATCAGGGAGCACTGAAGCTTTCTTT. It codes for CASSLGSGSTEAFF.

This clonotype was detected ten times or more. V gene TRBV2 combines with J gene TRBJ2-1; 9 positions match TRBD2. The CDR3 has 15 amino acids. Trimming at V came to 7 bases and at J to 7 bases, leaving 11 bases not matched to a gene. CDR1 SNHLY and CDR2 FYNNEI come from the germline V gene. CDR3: CASTAAGGPSNEQFF. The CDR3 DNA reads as TGTGCCAGCACCGCGGCGGGAGGGCCCTCAAATGAGCAGTTCTTC.

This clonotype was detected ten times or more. The chain's CDR3 is CASTWMGGADTQYF. CDR3 DNA sequence: TGCGCCAGCACTTGGATGGGAGGAGCAGATACGCAGTATTTT. The chain joins TRBV5-1 to TRBJ2-3; D is perhaps TRBD2 (6 bases). The germline CDR1 and CDR2 sequences are SGHRS and YFSETQ. V was pared by 6 bases and J by 4 bases, with 15 bases between. This CDR3 is 14 amino acids long.

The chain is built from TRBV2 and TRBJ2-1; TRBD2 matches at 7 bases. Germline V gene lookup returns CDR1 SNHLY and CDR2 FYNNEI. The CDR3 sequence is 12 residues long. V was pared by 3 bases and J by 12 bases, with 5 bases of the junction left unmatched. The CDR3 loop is CASSEVTGGQFF. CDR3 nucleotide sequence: TGTGCCAGCAGTGAGGTAACGGGGGGGCAGTTCTTC.

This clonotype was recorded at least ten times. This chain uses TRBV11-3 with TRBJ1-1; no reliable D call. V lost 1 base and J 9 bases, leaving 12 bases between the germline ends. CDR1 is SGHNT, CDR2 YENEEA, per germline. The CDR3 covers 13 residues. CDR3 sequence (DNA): TGTGCCAGCAGCTTAGTAGACACCCAAAAAGCTTTCTTT. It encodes CASSLVDTQKAFF.

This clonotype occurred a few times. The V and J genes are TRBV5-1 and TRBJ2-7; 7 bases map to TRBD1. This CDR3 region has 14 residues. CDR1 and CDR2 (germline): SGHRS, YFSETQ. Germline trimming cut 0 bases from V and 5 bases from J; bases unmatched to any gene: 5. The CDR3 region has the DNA TGCGCCAGCAGCTTGGGGACAGGCCTGAACGAGCAGTACTTC. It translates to CASSLGTGLNEQYF.